This T cell receptor (beta chain) stems from a study of neurological immune-mediated disorders. Study-level findings and limits: CDR3 amino acid sequences found in expanded clones were never shared across subjects, suggesting private repertoires in all groups.

Trimming took 5 bases from V and 5 from J; bases not matched to a gene: 11. The CDR3 spans 18 residues. Germline V CDR1 and CDR2: SGHTA, FQGTGA. Details on this clonotype: Its antigen is not known.

The method for making cDNA was 5'RACE, and it used 10-nucleotide random UMIs. TCRdb called the 5' RACE reads again in MiXCR, with one record for every CDR3 protein. The sample lists more than 70,000 distinct CDR3 sequences, 10% occurring once. The sample consisted of PBMCs. The receptor's source is a middle-aged man in good health. The rearrangement links TRBV7-3 to TRBJ2-3, with 15 bases identical to TRBD2. CDR3 DNA: TGTGCCAGCAGCCCACGGGGACTAGCGGGAGGTCCAGTAGATACGCAGTATTTT. It encodes CASSPRGLAGGPVDTQYF.